The rows below give T cell receptor beta chains drawn from one sample of a study of CD4 T cells in relation to SARS-CoV-2 and coronaviruses. Using immunoSEQ multiplex PCR, the repertoire was profiled, and TCRdb retains in-frame clones only, with some absent. Among about 43,000 clones listed, over 75% were seen once. Antigens of these TCRs are unknown. The specimen was naive CD4+ T cells from PBMCs, cultured in vitro. These receptor sequences come from an adult with COVID-19. CDR3s include the opening cysteine and the closing phenylalanine or tryptophan. The D gene is left open where the match is weak. Not every row has a clone size; where given, it reads once, few, many or a size class.

size,V,J,D,CDR3,DNA
.,TRBV6-1,TRBJ2-2,TRBD1,CASSAYRGPDTGELFF,TGTGCCAGCAGTGCCTACAGGGGGCCGGACACCGGGGAGCTGTTTTTT
.,TRBV5-1,TRBJ2-2,.,CASSLLNTGELFF,TGCGCCAGCAGCTTACTGAACACCGGGGAGCTGTTTTTT
.,TRBV29-1,TRBJ2-7,.,CSGGTHVYEQYF,TGCAGCGGCGGGACCCATGTTTACGAGCAGTACTTC
.,TRBV15,TRBJ1-1,.,CATSSPLLQQDTPLNTEAFF,TGTGCCACCAGCAGTCCCTTGCTTCAGCAGGATACGCCTCTGAACACTGAAGCTTTCTTT
.,TRBV28,TRBJ1-5,TRBD1,CASSPTGLGQPQHF,TGTGCCAGCAGCCCGACAGGGCTGGGGCAGCCCCAGCATTTT
.,TRBV10-3,TRBJ1-1,.,CATGRERDTEAFF,TGTGCCACCGGGCGGGAGCGGGACACTGAAGCTTTCTTT
.,TRBV5-1,TRBJ2-2,TRBD2,CASRWTSGRLTGELFF,TGCGCCAGCAGGTGGACTAGCGGGAGGCTTACCGGGGAGCTGTTTTTT
.,TRBV7-8,TRBJ1-4,.,CASSLQPATNEKLFF,TGTGCCAGCAGCTTACAACCTGCAACTAATGAAAAACTGTTTTTT
.,TRBV28,TRBJ2-6,.,CASSLGGRWGSGANVLTF,TGTGCCAGCAGTTTAGGGGGCCGGTGGGGCTCTGGGGCCAACGTCCTGACTTTC
.,TRBV6-6,TRBJ2-7,TRBD2,CASSPTSGARRAYEQYF,TGTGCCAGCAGTCCTACTAGCGGCGCTCGACGGGCCTACGAGCAGTACTTC
few,TRBV29-1,TRBJ2-7,.,CSVDQGLNEQYF,TGCAGCGTTGATCAGGGGCTCAACGAGCAGTACTTC
once,TRBV20-1,TRBJ2-1,.,CSASDLPDEQFF,TGCAGTGCTAGTGACCTTCCCGATGAGCAGTTCTTC
.,TRBV21-1,TRBJ2-7,.,CASSLGLAGARYEQYF,TGTGCCAGCAGCCTGGGACTAGCGGGAGCTCGCTACGAGCAGTACTTC
.,TRBV7-2,TRBJ2-7,.,CASSLATTVWREQYF,TGTGCCAGCAGCTTAGCGACGACAGTATGGAGGGAGCAGTACTTC
few,TRBV25-1,TRBJ2-3,.,CASGLDSATDTQYF,TGTGCCAGCGGCCTGGACTCGGCCACAGATACGCAGTATTTT
.,TRBV9,TRBJ2-5,.,CASSVAGLQETQYF,TGTGCCAGCAGCGTAGCGGGATTACAAGAGACCCAGTACTTC
.,TRBV9,TRBJ2-7,.,CASSVDNSYEQYF,TGTGCCAGCAGCGTAGATAACTCCTACGAGCAGTACTTC
.,TRBV7-9,TRBJ2-1,TRBD2,CASSLVGGGNEQFF,TGTGCCAGCAGCTTAGTTGGGGGGGGCAATGAGCAGTTCTTC
.,TRBV3-1/TRBV3-2,TRBJ2-5,.,CASSPATPGQETQYF,TGTGCCAGCAGCCCAGCGACCCCGGGACAAGAGACCCAGTACTTC
.,TRBV4-1,TRBJ2-3,TRBD1,CASSRHGGQGQDTQYF,TGCGCCAGCAGCCGACACGGGGGACAGGGTCAAGATACGCAGTATTTT
.,TRBV28,TRBJ1-6,.,CASRSQRSSSPLHF,TGTGCCAGCAGAAGTCAGAGGAGTAGTTCACCCCTCCACTTT
few,TRBV13,TRBJ1-1,.,CASSFLLAEAFF,TGTGCCAGCAGCTTTCTGCTCGCTGAAGCTTTCTTT
.,TRBV30,TRBJ2-7,TRBD2,CAWMAGTSDYEQYF,TGTGCCTGGATGGCCGGGACTAGCGACTACGAGCAGTACTTC
.,TRBV4-1,TRBJ2-4,.,CASSQLGHQAKNIQYF,TGCGCCAGCAGCCAACTAGGTCACCAAGCCAAAAACATTCAGTACTTC
.,TRBV7-9,TRBJ2-2,.,CASSPSELADTGELFF,TGTGCCAGCAGCCCCTCCGAGTTGGCGGACACCGGGGAGCTGTTTTTT
.,TRBV24-1,TRBJ2-1,.,CATSGSGVPYNEQFF,TGTGCCACCAGTGGATCGGGAGTCCCCTACAATGAGCAGTTCTTC
.,TRBV4-3,TRBJ2-3,.,CASSEGSTDTQYF,TGCGCCAGCTCCGAGGGGAGCACAGATACGCAGTATTTT
.,TRBV5-1,TRBJ2-1,TRBD2,CASSYLSGSSYNEQFF,TGCGCCAGCAGCTACTTAAGCGGGAGCTCCTACAATGAGCAGTTCTTC
.,TRBV18,TRBJ2-3,TRBD1,CASLGQGTDTQYF,TGTGCCAGCTTGGGACAGGGCACAGATACGCAGTATTTT
.,TRBV5-3,TRBJ2-7,.,CARSLSIWASDSYEQYF,TGTGCCAGAAGCTTGTCGATTTGGGCTAGCGACTCCTACGAGCAGTACTTC
.,TRBV9,TRBJ2-1,.,CASSVGGLNYNEQFF,TGTGCCAGCAGCGTAGGCGGGCTTAACTACAATGAGCAGTTCTTC
.,TRBV5-1,TRBJ2-5,.,CASFRRGLRETQYF,TGCGCCAGCTTTCGGAGGGGACTGCGGGAGACCCAGTACTTC
.,TRBV7-6,TRBJ2-3,.,CASSLGGRGSTDTQYF,TGTGCCAGCAGCTTAGGTGGTCGGGGTAGCACAGATACGCAGTATTTT
.,TRBV27,TRBJ2-1,TRBD2,CASRLAGVNEQFF,TGTGCCAGTAGACTAGCGGGAGTGAATGAGCAGTTCTTC
.,TRBV28,TRBJ2-7,.,CASTYGGGRGEQYF,TGTGCCAGCACCTATGGAGGGGGTAGGGGCGAGCAGTACTTC
.,TRBV5-1,TRBJ2-7,TRBD1,CASSLGQGRGPSSYEQYF,TGCGCCAGCAGCCTGGGACAGGGAAGGGGACCAAGCTCCTACGAGCAGTACTTC